A single sample is the source of the 17 T cell receptor beta chains below, sequenced in a study of human T cells and chemical hapten exposure. The time point is: patch test 1, 2 weeks after DPC sensitization. As for treatment: therapeutic diphenylcyclopropenone sensitization with weekly scalp DPC. Each CDR3 protein is one row after TCRdb ran MiXCR on the RACE reads. The sample yields fewer than 100,000 distinct CDR3 sequences, around 12% seen once. The sample in question was whole blood, obtained in connection with sensitization to the hapten diphenylcyclopropenone (DPC). These receptors were obtained from a woman in her 40s with alopecia areata. Some clones in this sample may be carry-over from other donors' samples.

This clonotype was recorded many times. The CDR3 sequence: CASLQGSHFQETQYF. The CDR3 DNA reads as TGTGCCAGCCTACAGGGGAGCCACTTCCAAGAGACCCAGTACTTC. V gene TRBV28 combines with J gene TRBJ2-5, with TRBD1 matching 7 bases. In germline, CDR1 is MDHEN, CDR2 SYDVKM. V was clipped by 8 bases and J by 1 base; unmatched bases: 10. The CDR3 spans 15 residues.

This clonotype showed up just a few times. The rearrangement joins TRBV6-2 or TRBV6-3 to TRBJ1-1; D is uncertain. The CDR3 loop spans 14 amino acids. The germline V and J ends were trimmed by 6 bases and 6 bases, with 17 bases remaining between them. Per the germline V gene, CDR1 is MNHEY and CDR2 is SVGEGT. In nucleotides, the CDR3 is TGTGCCAGCAGCCCGGCTTCGGAATTAGCTGAAGCTTTCTTT. The encoded protein is CASSPASELAEAFF.

This clonotype came up many times. The chain is built from TRBV9 and TRBJ2-7; D unclear. This CDR3 has 13 residues. The V end was cut by 4 bases, the J end by 3 bases, with 11 bases between. Germline loops: CDR1 SGDLS, CDR2 YYNGEE. The CDR3 here is CASSPDPLYEQYF. The CDR3 bases are TGTGCCAGCAGCCCGGACCCCCTCTACGAGCAGTACTTC. The full variable domain, completed using reference TRBV9 and TRBJ2-7, is DSGVTQTPKHLITATGQRVTLRCSPRSGDLSVYWYQQSLDQGLQFLIQYYNGEERAKGNILERFSAQQFPDLHSELNLSSLELGDSALYFCASSPDPLYEQYFGPGTRLTVT.

V gene TRBV20-1 combines with J gene TRBJ2-2; D not resolved. The V gene lost 6 bases and the J gene lost 6 bases, with 5 bases spanning the gap. The CDR3 has 10 residues. CDR1 is DFQATT, CDR2 SNEGSKA, per germline (reference sequence). CDR3 sequence: CSATPGELFF. As DNA, the CDR3 is TGCAGTGCCACCCCCGGGGAGCTGTTTTTT.

This clonotype was detected a few times. This sequence joins TRBV28 and TRBJ2-7; a weak D match, TRBD1 (5 bases). This CDR3 comprises 11 residues. V was pared by 7 bases and J by 3 bases, with 7 bases between. Germline-derived CDR1 and CDR2 are MDHEN and SYDVKM. The CDR3 DNA sequence: TGTGCCAGCAAGGGGCACTACGAGCAGTACTTC. This translates into CASKGHYEQYF. The whole variable domain, filled in from reference TRBV28 and TRBJ2-7, reads DVKVTQSSRYLVKRTGEKVFLECVQDMDHENMFWYRQDPGLGLRLIYFSYDVKMKEKGDIPEGYSVSREKKERFSLILESASTNQTSMYLCASKGHYEQYFGPGTRLTVT.

The chain is built from TRBV6-6 and TRBJ1-5; 7 nucleotides agree with TRBD1. The ends lost 4 bases at V and 1 base at J; junction bases unmatched: 10. The CDR3 runs to 17 residues. Germline assignment: CDR1 MNHNY and CDR2 SVGAGI (reference sequence). Written as DNA, the CDR3 is TGTGCCAGCAGTTTCGGGGAGGGGGCGTCAAGCAATCAGCCCCAGCATTTT. Encoded protein: CASSFGEGASSNQPQHF.

This clonotype was detected a few times. This chain joins TRBV7-9 and TRBJ2-2; 14 positions agree with TRBD2. The CDR3 has 20 amino acids. CDR1 is SEHNR, CDR2 FQNEAQ, per germline (reference sequence). V trimming: 5 bases; J trimming: 4 bases; junction bases outside the gene matches: 15. CDR3 loop: CASSPAIGLAGGTSTGELFF. The CDR3 DNA sequence: TGTGCCAGCAGCCCAGCAATAGGACTAGCGGGAGGCACATCCACCGGGGAGCTGTTTTTT. Using reference TRBV7-9 and TRBJ2-2 for the parts outside the CDR3, the full variable domain is DTGVSQNPRHKITKRGQNVTFRCDPISEHNRLYWYRQTLGQGPEFLTYFQNEAQLEKSRLLSDRFSAERPKGSFSTLEIQRTEQGDSAMYLCASSPAIGLAGGTSTGELFFGEGSRLTVL.

This clonotype was seen ten or more times. This chain uses TRBV12-3 or TRBV12-4 with TRBJ2-5; D unresolved. V was pared by 2 bases and J by 1 base, with 5 bases between. This CDR3 contains 13 residues. CDR3 nucleotide sequence: TGTGCCAGCAGTTTACTAGGCCAAGAGACCCAGTACTTC. Amino acids: CASSLLGQETQYF.

This clonotype was observed at least ten times. The CDR3 protein is CASSQVSGAINYGYTF. The CDR3, as DNA: TGTGCCAGCAGCCAAGTGTCAGGGGCGATTAACTATGGCTACACCTTC. J is TRBJ1-2 and V is TRBV3-1; possible D gene TRBD1, 6 bases. V lost 1 base and J 1 base, leaving 13 bases between the germline ends. The germline gives CDR1 LGHDT, CDR2 YNNKEL (reference sequence). This CDR3 comprises 16 residues.

In its sample, this clonotype was seen many times. The chain carries TRBV2 and TRBJ2-1; tentatively, D is TRBD1 (7 bases). The germline CDR1 and CDR2 sequences are SNHLY and FYNNEI. This CDR3 region has 14 residues. Trimming shortened V by 7 bases and J by 4 bases, and 14 bases separated the two germline ends. CDR3 region: CASMRDSAYNEQFF. The CDR3 DNA reads TGTGCCAGCATGCGGGACAGCGCTTACAATGAGCAGTTCTTC.

This clonotype has just a few counts. The chain is built from TRBV28 and TRBJ1-2, with 10 bases matching TRBD1. Germline loops: CDR1 MDHEN, CDR2 SYDVKM. This CDR3 is 14 amino acids long. V dropped 5 bases and J dropped 6; count of bases not matched to a gene: 6. The CDR3 is CASSRDRGEDGYTF. In DNA, the CDR3 is TGTGCCAGCAGTCGGGACAGGGGAGAGGATGGCTACACCTTC.

This clonotype was counted only a few times. The chain has TRBV10-3 and TRBJ1-6, with D maybe TRBD1 (6 bases). This CDR3 contains 14 residues. The germline V and J ends were trimmed by 3 bases and 10 bases, with 13 bases remaining between them. CDR1 is ENHRY, CDR2 SYGVKD, per germline. Here the CDR3 reads CAISDNRDGSPLHF. The CDR3, as DNA: TGTGCCATCAGTGATAACAGGGACGGGTCACCCCTCCACTTT.

This clonotype was detected a few times. V gene TRBV29-1 combines with J gene TRBJ2-5, with TRBD2 matching 8 bases. Trimming took 6 bases from V and 1 from J; bases not matched to a gene: 4. This CDR3 comprises 13 residues. CDR1 is SQVTM, CDR2 ANQGSEA, per germline. The CDR3 nucleotides are TGCAGCGTCAAAACTAGCGGCCAAGAGACCCAGTACTTC. It is translated as CSVKTSGQETQYF.

The chain recombines TRBV6-1 with TRBJ1-2; 8 nucleotides line up with TRBD1. The CDR3 extends over 16 amino acids. CDR1 MNHNS and CDR2 SASEGT come from the germline V gene. V was pared by 2 bases and J by 6 bases, with 11 bases of the junction left unmatched. CDR3 region: CASSERTGNPQNGYTF. The CDR3 nucleotides read TGTGCCAGCAGTGAAAGGACAGGGAACCCCCAGAATGGCTACACCTTC.

This clonotype has just a few counts. V is TRBV7-2 and J is TRBJ1-3; 7 bases map to TRBD1. The CDR3 length is 13 residues. Germline V lookup: CDR1 SGHTA, CDR2 FQGNSA. Trimming cost V 4 bases and J 7 bases; bases outside gene matches: 4. This CDR3 is CASSWDSRNTIYF. CDR3 nucleotides: TGTGCCAGCAGCTGGGACAGTCGGAACACCATATATTTT.

V and J are TRBV11-2 and TRBJ2-7, with D unclear. The CDR3 is 15 residues long. The V end was cut by 2 bases, the J end by 4 bases, with 15 bases between. The V gene's germline CDR1 is SGHAT and CDR2 FQNNGV. The CDR3 region is CASSLTAAPLYEQYF. The CDR3 nucleotides are TGTGCCAGCAGCTTAACCGCCGCGCCTCTTTACGAGCAGTACTTC.

The chain carries TRBV20-1 and TRBJ1-1, with D possibly being TRBD1 (6 bases). Trimming took off 5 bases at V and 3 bases at J, with 13 bases between the two ends. Germline V lookup: CDR1 DFQATT, CDR2 SNEGSKA (reference sequence). The CDR3 is 13 residues long. The CDR3 here is CSAESGVDTEAFF. Here the CDR3 DNA reads TGCAGTGCTGAGTCAGGGGTAGACACTGAAGCTTTCTTT.